The 30 T cell receptor beta chains below come from one sample, sequenced in a study of T cells in Graves' hyperthyroidism and ophthalmopathy. Amplification of TCR beta CDR3 regions was performed using RNA transcripts as template. TCR CDR3 regions were first amplified by RT-PCR with HTBI primers. TCRdb ran MiXCR on the multiplex PCR reads and lists one entry per CDR3 protein. This table has approximately 640,000 distinct CDR3 sequences, roughly 16% appearing once. The sequenced sample was blood. The source is a woman aged 25 to 39 with Graves' hyperthyroidism.

This clonotype turned up a few times. This chain uses TRBV7-9 with TRBJ2-3; 9 bases are shared with TRBD2. The CDR3 extends over 15 amino acids. Germline CDR1 reads SEHNR; CDR2 reads FQNEAQ (reference sequence). The V gene end was trimmed by 5 bases and the J gene end by 5 bases; junction bases not matched to a gene: 8. This CDR3 is CASSNTGLALDTQYF. CDR3 nucleotides: TGTGCCAGCAGCAACACGGGACTAGCATTAGATACGCAGTATTTT.

The V call is TRBV4-2, the J call TRBJ1-5; D gene uncertain. V lost 1 base and J 4 bases, leaving 11 bases between the germline ends. Germline CDR1 is LGHNA and CDR2 is YNFKEQ. CDR3 length: 15 amino acids. CDR3 coding DNA: TGTGCCAGCAGCCAAGCCCACGGACCGAATCAGCCCCAGCATTTT. Amino acid sequence: CASSQAHGPNQPQHF.

The chain recombines TRBV6-2 or TRBV6-3 with TRBJ2-7, with a weak D call TRBD1 (5 bases). This CDR3 is built from 13 residues. The germline CDR1 and CDR2 sequences are MNHEY and SVGEGT. Deletions cut 7 bases from V and 3 bases from J, with 13 bases between. CDR3 loop: CASTQGSRYEQYF. Written as DNA, the CDR3 is TGTGCCAGCACTCAGGGCAGCCGCTACGAGCAGTACTTC.

This clonotype occurred many times. The chain recombines TRBV7-2 with TRBJ1-5; possibly TRBD1 for D (6 bases). Germline lookup yields CDR1 SGHTA and CDR2 FQGNSA. CDR3 length equals 14 residues. Trimming cost V 2 bases and J 2 bases, with 7 bases left between them. CDR3 region: CASSLYRGNQPQHF. The CDR3 DNA reads TGTGCCAGCAGCTTATACAGGGGCAATCAGCCCCAGCATTTT.

The rearrangement joins TRBV20-1 to TRBJ2-7; 9 bases line up with TRBD1. CDR3 length: 18 amino acids. Germline CDR1 is DFQATT and CDR2 is SNEGSKA (reference sequence). With V trimmed by 1 base and J by 3 bases, 16 bases remained unmatched. This chain's CDR3 is CSARVIGSRTGDFYEQYF. In nucleotides, the CDR3 is TGCAGTGCTAGAGTCATAGGGAGCCGGACAGGGGACTTCTACGAGCAGTACTTC.

On this clonotype: A read error may be the cause here, since a much bigger clone is one base away. The rearrangement links TRBV20-1 to TRBJ2-1; TRBD2 aligns across 10 bases. The J call may be incorrect, as the DNA end agrees better with TRBJ2-7. The CDR3 spans 17 residues. Germline CDR1 DFQATT, CDR2 SNEGSKA (reference sequence). CDR3 in DNA: TGCAGTGCTAGAGGGTTGGGTAGCGGGGGGCTCTACAATGAGCAGTACTTC. Protein product: CSARGLGSGGLYNEQYF.

J is TRBJ1-3 and V is TRBV7-2, with D perhaps TRBD1 (6 bases). CDR1 is SGHTA, CDR2 FQGNSA, per germline. This CDR3 has 16 amino acids. V was trimmed by 5 bases and J by 2 bases, leaving 16 bases between them. The CDR3 loop reads CASSRSRGGTGNTIYF. The CDR3 coding sequence is TGTGCCAGCAGCCGATCGAGGGGGGGAACTGGAAACACCATATATTTT.

This clonotype was counted only a few times. This chain links TRBV7-2 with TRBJ1-5; D is unclear. There are 13 residues in the CDR3. The V end lost 4 bases, the J end lost 4 bases, and 8 bases lay between the germline ends. Germline values: CDR1 SGHTA, CDR2 FQGNSA. The CDR3 nucleotides read TGTGCCAGCAGCTCATCGCAGAATCAGCCCCAGCATTTT. It encodes CASSSSQNQPQHF.

This clonotype has a count of ten or more. The gene calls are TRBV2 and TRBJ2-1; D gene unclear. This CDR3 spans 15 amino acids. V lost 6 bases to trimming and J lost 0 bases, with 12 bases between them. The germline V gene encodes CDR1 SNHLY and CDR2 FYNNEI. The CDR3 DNA reads as TGTGCCAGCAGACCCGACGGGTCCTCCTACAATGAGCAGTTCTTC. Amino acids: CASRPDGSSYNEQFF.

The sample holds many counts of this clonotype. The genes are TRBV11-3 and TRBJ2-3; a possible D gene is TRBD2 (5 bases). V gave up 5 bases and J gave up 8 bases, with 20 bases separating them. The length of the CDR3 is 15 residues. Germline CDR1 is SGHNT and CDR2 is YENEEA. CDR3 DNA sequence: TGTGCCAGCAGCCCAGGAGGAACTCTAGCTGGTACGCAGTATTTT. Its translation: CASSPGGTLAGTQYF.

This clonotype showed up many times. The J gene is TRBJ2-1, the V gene TRBV5-5; 7 nucleotides agree with TRBD2. Losses at the gene ends were 3 bases for V and 3 bases for J; bases not matched to a gene: 9. The germline CDR1 and CDR2 sequences are SGHKS and YYEKEE (reference sequence). This CDR3 spans 16 amino acids. The CDR3 sequence is CASSYGGRELYNEQFF. The CDR3 DNA follows: TGTGCCAGCAGCTATGGCGGGCGGGAGCTCTACAATGAGCAGTTCTTC.

This clonotype was recorded only once. This chain uses TRBV9 with TRBJ2-1, with D perhaps TRBD2 (5 bases). Per the germline V gene, CDR1 is SGDLS and CDR2 is YYNGEE. V was shortened by 0 bases and J by 5 bases, with 12 bases between the two germline ends. The CDR3 length is 15 residues. The CDR3 region is CASSVGREAHNEQFF. CDR3 nucleotide sequence: TGTGCCAGCAGCGTAGGCCGGGAAGCCCACAATGAGCAGTTCTTC. The full variable domain, its missing parts supplied by reference TRBV9 and TRBJ2-1, is DSGVTQTPKHLITATGQRVTLRCSPRSGDLSVYWYQQSLDQGLQFLIQYYNGEERAKGNILERFSAQQFPDLHSELNLSSLELGDSALYFCASSVGREAHNEQFFGPGTRLTVL.

The chain has TRBV7-2 and TRBJ2-1; 11 bases fit TRBD2. V lost 6 bases to trimming and J lost 6 bases; unmatched junction nucleotides: 4. The CDR3 consists of 14 residues. Germline lookup yields CDR1 SGHTA and CDR2 FQGNSA. CDR3 region: CASRLAGVRNEQFF. The CDR3 nucleotides read TGTGCCAGCAGACTAGCGGGAGTACGCAATGAGCAGTTCTTC.

J is TRBJ2-7 and V is TRBV27; no firm D call. V gave up 6 bases and J gave up 5 bases, with 14 bases separating them. Germline CDR1 MNHEY, CDR2 SMNVEV (reference sequence). CDR3 length: 13 residues. CDR3 DNA sequence: TGTGCCAGCAGCCGGCTCTCGGGCAACGAGCAGTACTTC. Encoded protein: CASSRLSGNEQYF.

This clonotype came up many times. This chain's CDR3 is CASSYENGGELFF. The CDR3, as DNA: TGTGCCAGCAGTTATGAGAATGGCGGGGAGCTGTTTTTT. The chain carries TRBV28 and TRBJ2-2, with D unclear. The CDR3 spans 13 residues. V was pared by 4 bases and J by 7 bases, with 10 bases between. Germline CDR1 and CDR2: MDHEN and SYDVKM.

This clonotype was seen more than once but under ten times. CDR3 DNA: TGTGCCAGCAGCTTGTGGGCCCAGGAGGTTCGAGGCGACTATGGCTACACCTTC. The encoded protein is CASSLWAQEVRGDYGYTF. V usage is TRBV5-6 and J usage is TRBJ1-2, with D unresolved. This CDR3 contains 18 residues. The V end was cut by 1 base, the J end by 3 bases, with 22 bases between. Per germline, CDR1 SGHDT and CDR2 YYEEEE.

V usage is TRBV15 and J usage is TRBJ1-3; D unclear. V shed 1 base and J shed 1 base, with 5 bases lying between them. Germline CDR1 is LNHNV and CDR2 is YYDKDF (reference sequence). CDR3 size: 14 residues. The CDR3 nucleotides read TGTGCCACCAGCAGAGGAATTTCTGGAAACACCATATATTTT. Translating it yields CATSRGISGNTIYF.

The rearrangement uses TRBV27 and TRBJ1-3; D possibly corresponds to TRBD1 (5 bases). The CDR3 is 15 amino acids. Germline-derived CDR1 and CDR2 are MNHEY and SMNVEV (reference sequence). The V end lost 0 bases, the J end lost 4 bases, and 10 bases lay between the germline ends. The CDR3 DNA follows: TGTGCCAGCAGTTTATCAGCGGGGGGAGGAAACACCATATATTTT. Translated: CASSLSAGGGNTIYF.

This clonotype was recorded many times. A read error may explain this, as a much larger clone is one base away. This sequence joins TRBV19 and TRBJ2-1; D is perhaps TRBD1 (5 bases). The CDR3 is made up of 11 amino acids. V was pared by 9 bases and J by 8 bases, with 11 bases between. Germline CDR1 LNHDA, CDR2 SQIVND (reference sequence). CDR3 sequence reads: CASSIGDEQFF. CDR3 DNA: TGTGCCAGCAGCATAGGGGATGAGCAGTTCTTC.

This clonotype was counted only a few times. This chain joins TRBV5-1 and TRBJ2-2, with 13 bases that match TRBD2. This CDR3 is built from 17 residues. J gave up 5 bases and V 4 bases, and 8 bases lay outside the gene matches. Germline CDR1 is SGHRS and CDR2 is YFSETQ. The CDR3 here is CASSPGLAGRGTGELFF. In DNA, the CDR3 is TGCGCCAGCAGCCCGGGACTAGCGGGAAGGGGGACCGGGGAGCTGTTTTTT.

The chain joins TRBV20-1 to TRBJ2-3, with TRBD2 matching over 7 bases. The CDR3 runs to 16 residues. J was trimmed by 3 bases and V by 2 bases; bases with no gene match: 11. Germline CDR1 and CDR2: DFQATT and SNEGSKA (reference sequence). In nucleotides, the CDR3 is TGCAGTGCTAGAAGGACGGCGGGAGCTGGGACAGATACGCAGTATTTT. Its protein is CSARRTAGAGTDTQYF.

In nucleotides, the CDR3 is TGTGCCAGCAAAACGGATCTCAACGCCGGGGAGCTGTTTTTT. Its protein is CASKTDLNAGELFF. The genes are TRBV2 and TRBJ2-2; D is ambiguous. This CDR3 is 14 amino acids long. Per the germline V gene, CDR1 is SNHLY and CDR2 is FYNNEI. Trimming pared 7 bases from V and 6 bases from J, leaving 15 bases between.

This clonotype came up a few times. The rearrangement joins TRBV29-1 to TRBJ2-7, with 7 bases fitting TRBD1. The trim removed 7 bases at V and 2 bases at J, leaving 8 bases unmatched. Germline V gene sequence: CDR1 SQVTM, CDR2 ANQGSEA. The CDR3 contains 13 residues. The CDR3 loop is CSAKPQGAYEQYF. The CDR3 nucleotides are TGCAGCGCTAAACCCCAGGGGGCCTACGAGCAGTACTTC.

This sequence joins TRBV5-1 and TRBJ1-5; the D gene is possibly TRBD1 (6 bases). Trimming removed 6 bases at V and 6 bases at J, with 19 bases between. CDR1 is SGHRS, CDR2 YFSETQ, per germline. CDR3 length equals 15 residues. The CDR3 loop is CASTRGGSNPQPQHF. In DNA, the CDR3 is TGCGCCAGCACCCGGGGGGGCAGCAACCCTCAGCCCCAGCATTTT.

The table lists this clonotype with many counts. The genes are TRBV7-2 and TRBJ2-7, with 10 nucleotides matching TRBD2. Trimming took 5 bases from V and 5 from J; bases not matched to a gene: 12. This CDR3 contains 16 residues. Per the germline V gene, CDR1 is SGHTA and CDR2 is FQGNSA. CDR3 sequence reads: CASSPHLAGGRDEQYF. CDR3 DNA sequence: TGTGCCAGCAGCCCCCACTTAGCGGGAGGAAGAGACGAGCAGTACTTC.

The rearrangement joins TRBV18 to TRBJ2-1, with 9 nucleotides matching TRBD1. The CDR3 is made up of 16 amino acids. CDR1 is KGHSH, CDR2 LQKENI, per germline. Trimming took 6 bases from V and 10 from J; bases not matched to a gene: 16. CDR3 in DNA: TGTGCCAGCTCCCCGGATCGTAGGACAGGGGTGCGCGAGCAGTTCTTC. It yields the protein CASSPDRRTGVREQFF.

This clonotype was seen a handful of times. The chain uses TRBV4-2 and TRBJ2-7, with 7 positions matching TRBD2. V shed 0 bases, J shed 6 bases, and the junction held 14 bases outside the gene matches. Germline V gene sequence: CDR1 LGHNA, CDR2 YNFKEQ. This CDR3 is 17 amino acids long. The CDR3 loop reads CASSQDPETSPPPEQYF. In DNA, the CDR3 is TGTGCCAGCAGCCAAGATCCCGAGACTAGCCCCCCCCCCGAGCAGTACTTC.

This clonotype has ten or more counts. The CDR3 reads CASQPTGASKAFF. The CDR3 nucleotides are TGCGCCAGTCAGCCCACAGGGGCATCTAAAGCTTTCTTT. V usage is TRBV10-2 and J usage is TRBJ1-1; 7 bases agree with TRBD1. CDR1 and CDR2 from the germline V gene are WSHSY and SAAADI. This CDR3 has 13 amino acids. Trimming removed 9 bases from V and 9 bases from J; junction bases left unmatched: 13.

The J gene is TRBJ1-1, the V gene TRBV6-1, with 7 nucleotides matching TRBD1. CDR3 size: 15 residues. Germline CDR1 reads MNHNS; CDR2 reads SASEGT. Trimming cost V 5 bases and J 5 bases; bases outside gene matches: 11. The CDR3 loop reads CASSHPDREGTEAFF. DNA for the CDR3: TGTGCCAGCAGTCACCCCGACAGGGAAGGGACTGAAGCTTTCTTT.

J is TRBJ2-7 and V is TRBV28; D remains ambiguous. The CDR3 runs 14 residues. Germline V CDR1 and CDR2: MDHEN, SYDVKM. Trimming left V 5 bases short and J 3 bases short, with 14 bases between. In nucleotides, the CDR3 is TGTGCCAGCAGTAACCCTGATTTTTTCTACGAGCAGTACTTC. It yields the protein CASSNPDFFYEQYF.